The rows below give T cell receptor beta chains drawn from one sample of a study of T cells after yellow fever vaccination. TCRdb used MiXCR to reprocess the 5' RACE reads, holding one entry per CDR3 protein. This table has a few hundred thousand distinct CDR3 sequences, about 17% appearing once. The starting material was PBMCs, obtained 5 days after the first yellow fever vaccination. The source is a man aged 18 to 30 who received the YFV17D yellow fever vaccine. Both conserved end residues are part of each CDR3. Each record gives: clone size, D gene, J gene, V gene, CDR3 DNA, CDR3 protein. A D gene is named only where the DNA matches it firmly. Not every row has a clone size; where given, it reads once, few, many or a size class.

>NA|NA|TRBJ1-1|TRBV5-4
TGTGCCAGCAGCTTGGACTGGACGCCGCGGGCCCTCTTT
CASSLDWTPRALF
>NA|NA|TRBJ2-4|TRBV27
TGTGCCAGCAGTTTTTGGACAGCGATAGCCAAAAACATTCAGTACTTC
CASSFWTAIAKNIQYF
>NA|TRBD1|TRBJ1-5|TRBV7-8
TGTGCCAGCAGCTTAAGGACAGGGGTCAATCAGCCCCAGCATTTT
CASSLRTGVNQPQHF
>NA|NA|TRBJ2-2|TRBV19
TGTGCCACCTCTTCTCTGGGGGGAGCCGGGGAGCTGTTTTTT
CATSSLGGAGELFF
>few|NA|TRBJ1-5|TRBV6-5
TGTGCCAGCAGTTACTCTGGGGAAACTAATCAGCCCCAGCATTTT
CASSYSGETNQPQHF
>NA|NA|TRBJ2-2|TRBV4-1
TGCGCCAGCAGCCAAGTCACCTCGGGACCTTACACCGGGGAGCTGTTTTTT
CASSQVTSGPYTGELFF
>NA|TRBD2|TRBJ2-1|TRBV7-2
TGTGCCAGCAGCTCGACTAGCGCTTCCTACAATGAGCAGTTCTTC
CASSSTSASYNEQFF
>NA|TRBD2|TRBJ2-1|TRBV2
TGTGCCAGCGTAAGCGGGGGAAGCTACAATGAGCAGTTCTTC
CASVSGGSYNEQFF
>few|NA|TRBJ1-6|TRBV7-2
TGTGCCAGCAGCTTAGACAGTGAAAGGGGATCACCCCTCCACTTT
CASSLDSERGSPLHF
>many|NA|TRBJ1-1|TRBV12-3/TRBV12-4
TGTGCCAGCAGTTTACAGGGTTTTGAAGCTTTCTTT
CASSLQGFEAFF
>NA|NA|TRBJ2-1|TRBV7-9
TGTGCCAGCAGTTGGAGTGAGAGCTCCTACAATGAGCAGTTCTTC
CASSWSESSYNEQFF
>NA|TRBD1|TRBJ1-2|TRBV12-3/TRBV12-4
TGTGCCAGCAGTACCCTAACAGGGGGCTATGGCTACACCTTC
CASSTLTGGYGYTF
>few|NA|TRBJ2-2|TRBV5-4
TGTGCCAGCAGCTTTGGTTTCCCGAACACCGGGGAGCTGTTTTTT
CASSFGFPNTGELFF
>few|TRBD2|TRBJ2-1|TRBV6-1
TGTGCCAGCAATCCCGGACTAGCGGGAAACAATGAGCAGTTCTTC
CASNPGLAGNNEQFF
>NA|NA|TRBJ1-1|TRBV7-6
TGTGCCAGCAGCTTAGCGAGCAGGGAAACTGAAGCTTTCTTT
CASSLASRETEAFF
>few|NA|TRBJ1-5|TRBV19
TGTGCCAGTAGGGAAGGATACAATCAGCCCCAGCATTTT
CASREGYNQPQHF
>few|TRBD2|TRBJ2-7|TRBV27
TGTGCCAGCAGTCACCGCCGGGGGGGAAACGAGCAGTACTTC
CASSHRRGGNEQYF
>few|NA|TRBJ2-1|TRBV5-1
TGCGCCAGCAGCGTGGACTTCTACAATGAGCAGTTCTTC
CASSVDFYNEQFF
>NA|NA|TRBJ2-2|TRBV12-3/TRBV12-4
TGTGCCAGCAGTTTCGGTCGGAACACCGGGGAGCTGTTTTTT
CASSFGRNTGELFF